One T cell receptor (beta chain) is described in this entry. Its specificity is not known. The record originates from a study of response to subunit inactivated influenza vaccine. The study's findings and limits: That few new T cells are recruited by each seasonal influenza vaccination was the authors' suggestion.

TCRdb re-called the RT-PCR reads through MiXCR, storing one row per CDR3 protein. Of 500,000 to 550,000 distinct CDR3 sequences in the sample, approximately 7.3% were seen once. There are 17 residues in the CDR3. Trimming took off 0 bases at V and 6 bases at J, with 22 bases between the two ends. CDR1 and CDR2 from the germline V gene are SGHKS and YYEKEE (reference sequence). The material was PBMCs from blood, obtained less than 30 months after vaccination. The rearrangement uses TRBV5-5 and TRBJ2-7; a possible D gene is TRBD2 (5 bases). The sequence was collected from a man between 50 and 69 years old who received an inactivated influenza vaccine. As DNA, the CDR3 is TGTGCCAGCAGCTTGGTTCCGTCTGGAGAATGGACTGGCGAGCAGTACTTC. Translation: CASSLVPSGEWTGEQYF.